Here is one T cell receptor (beta chain) with its context. Trimming cost V 1 base and J 1 base, with 10 bases left between them. Germline V lookup: CDR1 LGHNA, CDR2 YSLEER. The CDR3 totals 15 residues. The data belong to a study of cytomegalovirus exposure and HLA in healthy donors. The study ran its PCR with 60 Vbeta and 13 Jbeta primers. Produced via immunoSEQ multiplex PCR; TCRdb's table is partial and in-frame only. The sample has approximately 160,000 clones; about two thirds are singletons. Sequences were obtained from PBMCs. This clonotype originated in a woman younger than 30 in good health and CMV-seropositive. The chain joins TRBV4-3 to TRBJ1-1; no definite D call. The CDR3 protein is CASSQGQAGNTEAFF. The CDR3 coding sequence is TGCGCCAGCAGCCAAGGGCAGGCAGGGAACACTGAAGCTTTCTTT.